This TCR beta chain was observed in a study of cytomegalovirus exposure and HLA in healthy donors. Study conclusions and caveats: Beyond CMV serostatus, there was no information to go on about immune exposure. In vitro testing confirmed a few CMV-associated chains as specific for CMV antigens.

The study ran its PCR with 60 Vbeta and 13 Jbeta primers. Only in-frame clones appear in the TCRdb table, and some are missing; sequencing was by immunoSEQ multiplex PCR. The sample records tens of thousands of clones, 65% to 85% being singletons. A word on this clone: Its antigen is as yet unknown.

Donors counted as nominally healthy when sampled, yet unrecorded immune exposures were likely. This CDR3 has 15 amino acids. CDR1 and CDR2 from the germline V gene are MNHNS and SASEGT. J gave up 4 bases and V 6 bases, and 8 bases lay outside the gene matches. The receptor was isolated from a woman under 40 in good health and CMV-seronegative. The sample taken for sequencing was PBMCs. The gene calls are TRBV6-1 and TRBJ2-5; TRBD1 matches 10 bases. CDR3 sequence: CASRTGTGALETQYF. DNA for the CDR3: TGTGCCAGCAGAACCGGGACAGGGGCCTTAGAGACCCAGTACTTC.